Below are 31 T cell receptor beta chains sequenced from a single sample in a study of blood T cell repertoires in COVID-19. Libraries were prepared by immunoSEQ multiplex PCR; TCRdb keeps only in-frame clonotypes and omits some of them. This table has about 140,000 clones, around 72% appearing once. Sequenced sample: peripheral blood. These receptors originate from a woman aged 55-69 years with acute or convalescent COVID-19.

The gene calls are TRBV30 and TRBJ1-2; D perhaps matches TRBD1 (6 bases). This CDR3 spans 14 amino acids. The germline gives CDR1 GTSNPN, CDR2 SVGIG (reference sequence). V lost 3 bases, J lost 3 bases, and 14 bases lay in between. The CDR3 loop reads CAWSIGQSDYGYTF. CDR3 in DNA: TGTGCCTGGAGCATCGGACAGTCCGACTATGGCTACACCTTC.

The chain employs TRBV6-1 and TRBJ2-7; 7 nucleotides match TRBD2. Germline assignment: CDR1 MNHNS and CDR2 SASEGT. V shed 2 bases and J 7 bases; nucleotides not matched to a gene: 8. The CDR3 has 14 residues. The CDR3 loop reads CASSERGRAREQYF. DNA of the CDR3: TGTGCCAGCAGTGAACGGGGGAGGGCCAGGGAGCAGTACTTC.

The chain combines TRBV4-2 with TRBJ1-5; 7 nucleotides agree with TRBD1. Germline values: CDR1 LGHNA, CDR2 YNFKEQ. The CDR3 covers 15 residues. V lost 3 bases, J lost 8 bases, and 10 bases stayed unmatched. As DNA, the CDR3 is TGTGCCAGCAGCCACCCGGGACAGCAAGTGGAGCCCCAGCATTTT. This gives the protein CASSHPGQQVEPQHF.

This clone came up a few times. CDR3 in DNA: TGTGCCAGCAGCCCCGGGACTTGGGGAGAGCAGTACTTC. Its translation: CASSPGTWGEQYF. The J gene is TRBJ2-7, the V gene TRBV7-2; maybe TRBD2 (6 bases). V lost 5 bases to trimming and J lost 7 bases, with 15 bases between them. Germline V gives CDR1 SGHTA, CDR2 FQGNSA. This CDR3 has 13 amino acids.

The chain links TRBV27 to TRBJ1-2, with a weak D call TRBD1 (5 bases). Germline V gene lookup returns CDR1 MNHEY and CDR2 SMNVEV (reference sequence). Between the trimmed V and J ends, which lost 1 base and 6 bases, there was a span of 12 bases. The CDR3 loop spans 14 amino acids. CDR3: CASSLWGSSHGYTF. CDR3 in DNA: TGTGCCAGCAGTTTATGGGGCAGTTCCCATGGCTACACCTTC.

The chain couples TRBV6-5 to TRBJ2-5; 9 bases are a match to TRBD1. The CDR3 length is 14 residues. Germline assignment: CDR1 MNHEY and CDR2 SVGAGI. Trimming at V came to 4 bases and at J to 5 bases, leaving 5 bases not matched to a gene. CDR3: CASSSGTGRETQYF. The CDR3 bases are TGTGCCAGCAGTTCCGGGACAGGGCGTGAGACCCAGTACTTC.

Concerning this clone: The sample holds other DNA sequences that translate to the same CDR3. The CDR3 loop is CASSLQGGYQETQYF. The CDR3 nucleotides read TGCGCCAGCAGCTTACAGGGGGGGTACCAAGAGACCCAGTACTTC. The V gene is TRBV5-1, the J gene TRBJ2-5; a possible D gene is TRBD1 (8 bases). V gave up 2 bases and J gave up 0 bases, with 11 bases separating them. The CDR3 has 15 residues. The germline CDR1 and CDR2 sequences are SGHRS and YFSETQ.

This clone was seen a few times. The chain employs TRBV7-9 and TRBJ1-2; D is undetermined. The CDR3 covers 15 residues. Germline V gene sequence: CDR1 SEHNR, CDR2 FQNEAQ (reference sequence). V was pared by 3 bases and J by 6 bases, with 17 bases between. The CDR3 region has the DNA TGTGCCAGCAGCTTTTCTGAAACTATTGTTGATGGCTACACCTTC. It encodes CASSFSETIVDGYTF.

The CDR3 loop is CASSQGERNYGYTF. As DNA, the CDR3 is TGTGCCAGCAGCCAAGGGGAGAGGAACTATGGCTACACCTTC. The chain employs TRBV3-1 (or the pseudogene TRBV3-2) and TRBJ1-2; D is unclear. The CDR3 is 14 residues long. Trimming pared 1 base from V and 2 bases from J, leaving 8 bases between. Germline assignment: CDR1 LGHDT and CDR2 YNNKEL (reference sequence).

This sequence joins TRBV7-9 and TRBJ1-2, with 12 bases lining up with TRBD1. The germline V gene has CDR1 SEHNR and CDR2 FQNEAQ (reference sequence). The CDR3 covers 16 residues. The V gene end was trimmed by 6 bases and the J gene end by 0 bases; junction bases not matched to a gene: 5. CDR3 loop: CASRRDRGLANYGYTF. The CDR3 DNA reads as TGTGCCAGCAGGCGGGACAGGGGGCTGGCTAACTATGGCTACACCTTC.

The gene calls are TRBV15 and TRBJ2-1, with 14 nucleotides matching TRBD2. V shed 1 base and J 6 bases; nucleotides not matched to a gene: 2. The germline gives CDR1 LNHNV, CDR2 YYDKDF (reference sequence). This CDR3 contains 16 residues. CDR3 bases: TGTGCCACCAGCAGAGGCGGGACTAGCGGGAGCAATGAGCAGTTCTTC. The encoded protein is CATSRGGTSGSNEQFF.

This clone was found a few times. The same CDR3 is also encoded by other DNA sequences in this sample. The chain is built from TRBV7-9 and TRBJ2-1, with 11 bases aligning to TRBD2. This CDR3 region has 15 residues. The V gene's germline CDR1 is SEHNR and CDR2 FQNEAQ (reference sequence). The V gene end was trimmed by 1 base and the J gene end by 5 bases; junction bases not matched to a gene: 1. Here the CDR3 reads CASSLGLAGNNEQFF. CDR3 bases: TGTGCCAGCAGCTTAGGACTAGCGGGGAACAATGAGCAGTTCTTC.

The rearrangement uses TRBV19 and TRBJ1-5, with 8 bases matching TRBD1. The V and J ends lost 8 bases and 0 bases, in that order; junction bases with no gene match: 6. CDR3 length equals 15 residues. CDR1 LNHDA and CDR2 SQIVND come from the germline V gene (reference sequence). CDR3 nucleotide sequence: TGTGCCAGTTGCGGACAGGGCCTTAGCAATCAGCCCCAGCATTTT. Amino acid sequence: CASCGQGLSNQPQHF. Complete variable domain (other parts from reference TRBV19 and TRBJ1-5): DGGITQSPKYLFRKEGQNVTLSCEQNLNHDAMYWYRQDPGQGLRLIYYSQIVNDFQKGDIAEGYSVSREKKESFPLTVTSAQKNPTAFYLCASCGQGLSNQPQHFGDGTRLSIL.

The chain links TRBV30 to TRBJ2-1, with D perhaps TRBD1 (7 bases). The germline V gene has CDR1 GTSNPN and CDR2 SVGIG (reference sequence). V lost 5 bases and J 3 bases, leaving 11 bases between the germline ends. CDR3 length: 13 amino acids. CDR3 loop: CAWGGGLYNEQFF. The CDR3 DNA follows: TGTGCCTGGGGAGGGGGCCTCTACAATGAGCAGTTCTTC.

The V and J genes are TRBV5-4 and TRBJ1-3; the match to TRBD1 covers 9 bases. Germline loops: CDR1 SGHNT, CDR2 YYREEE (reference sequence). V gave up 4 bases and J gave up 4 bases; unmatched junction bases: 3. The CDR3 extends over 14 amino acids. In DNA form, the CDR3 reads TGTGCCAGCAGCGGACAGGGGACGGGAAACACCATATATTTT. It codes for CASSGQGTGNTIYF.

The chain has TRBV7-8 and TRBJ2-3; 14 bases map to TRBD2. Losses at the gene ends were 5 bases for V and 3 bases for J; bases not matched to a gene: 13. Germline lookup yields CDR1 SGHVS and CDR2 FQNEAQ. This CDR3 contains 19 residues. The CDR3 nucleotides read TGTGCCAGCAGCGCCGGGACTAGCGGGAGTATCAGTTGGACAGATACGCAGTATTTT. This encodes CASSAGTSGSISWTDTQYF.

This sequence joins TRBV28 and TRBJ2-7; D may be TRBD2 (7 bases). In germline, CDR1 is MDHEN, CDR2 SYDVKM. Trimming took off 6 bases at V and 2 bases at J, with 11 bases between the two ends. This CDR3 comprises 13 residues. The CDR3 protein is CASSQGGAYEQYF. The CDR3 DNA sequence: TGTGCCAGCAGCCAAGGGGGGGCCTACGAGCAGTACTTC.

Note on this clone: An end of the junction does not agree with germline; a read error may underlie this. J is TRBJ1-2 and V is TRBV28, with TRBD1 matching 7 bases. Germline CDR1 and CDR2: MDHEN and SYDVKM. The CDR3 length is 16 residues. CDR3 sequence (DNA): TGTGCCAGCAGTTTATCGCCCTGGACAGGAGACTACGGCTACACCTTC. Translating it yields CASSLSPWTGDYGYTF.

V is TRBV5-4 and J is TRBJ2-5, with TRBD1 as a possible D gene (6 bases). Germline lookup yields CDR1 SGHNT and CDR2 YYREEE (reference sequence). The CDR3 has 13 amino acids. Between the trimmed V and J ends, which lost 2 bases and 4 bases, there was a span of 9 bases. The CDR3: CASSLQGAETQYF. CDR3 sequence (DNA): TGTGCCAGCAGCTTACAGGGAGCAGAGACCCAGTACTTC.

The chain carries TRBV19 and TRBJ2-2; TRBD2 might be the D (5 bases). Germline CDR1 LNHDA, CDR2 SQIVND (reference sequence). CDR3 length: 13 residues. V was shortened by 8 bases and J by 6 bases, with 13 bases between the two germline ends. CDR3 residues: CASRGIGSGELFF. CDR3 nucleotide sequence: TGTGCCAGTCGGGGAATCGGTTCCGGGGAGCTGTTTTTT.

The chain couples TRBV12-5 to TRBJ2-2, with D possibly TRBD1 on 6 matching bases. This CDR3 comprises 14 residues. The V end lost 6 bases, the J end lost 4 bases, and 12 bases lay between the germline ends. Germline loops: CDR1 LGHNT, CDR2 FRNRAP. The CDR3 spells CASGNTGSTGELFF. The CDR3, as DNA: TGTGCTAGTGGCAACACAGGGAGCACCGGGGAGCTGTTTTTT.

The chain carries TRBV5-1 and TRBJ2-7, with 10 bases fitting TRBD2. The CDR3 has 17 amino acids. The junction had 11 bases not matched to a gene; V was cut back by 0 bases and J by 5 bases. Per germline, CDR1 SGHRS and CDR2 YFSETQ. CDR3 sequence (DNA): TGCGCCAGCAGCTTGGATGCAGCGGGAGGGCCTTCCCACGAGCAGTACTTC. Amino acids: CASSLDAAGGPSHEQYF.

This clone has just one count. The chain is built from TRBV6-5 and TRBJ2-7; 9 positions match TRBD1. V gave up 5 bases and J gave up 7 bases; unmatched junction bases: 9. The CDR3 sequence is 14 residues long. CDR1 and CDR2 (germline): MNHEY, SVGAGI. DNA of the CDR3: TGTGCCAGCAGTCATAACAGGGGGCTGGGGGAGCAGTACTTC. The encoded protein is CASSHNRGLGEQYF.

This chain joins TRBV10-3 and TRBJ2-1; 7 bases match TRBD2. The germline CDR1 and CDR2 sequences are ENHRY and SYGVKD. This CDR3 contains 14 residues. V was clipped by 5 bases and J by 4 bases; unmatched bases: 5. CDR3 protein: CAISRTSSYNEQFF. The CDR3 DNA sequence: TGTGCCATCAGTCGGACTAGTTCGTACAATGAGCAGTTCTTC.

The chain carries TRBV7-8 and TRBJ1-3; 7 bases are a match to TRBD1. The CDR3 spans 14 residues. Germline CDR1 is SGHVS and CDR2 is FQNEAQ. J was trimmed by 0 bases and V by 5 bases; bases with no gene match: 1. DNA of the CDR3: TGTGCCAGCAGCCACAGGGGCTCTGGAAACACCATATATTTT. Translating it yields CASSHRGSGNTIYF.

The chain uses TRBV28 and TRBJ2-7, with TRBD1 matching 7 bases. Germline CDR1 reads MDHEN; CDR2 reads SYDVKM. The CDR3 is 17 residues long. V was clipped by 5 bases and J by 2 bases; unmatched bases: 15. The CDR3 DNA reads TGTGCCAGCAGTAGAAGAATCGGACAGGTTATTACCTACGAGCAGTACTTC. Its translation: CASSRRIGQVITYEQYF.

This chain connects TRBV3-1 (or the pseudogene TRBV3-2) to TRBJ2-7; D possibly corresponds to TRBD2 (6 bases). Trimming took off 2 bases at V and 3 bases at J, with 17 bases between the two ends. Germline CDR1 LGHDT, CDR2 YNNKEL (reference sequence). The CDR3 spans 16 residues. The CDR3 DNA is TGTGCCAGCAGCCAACGTAAGCGGGTAAGCCTCTACGAGCAGTACTTC. Protein product: CASSQRKRVSLYEQYF.

The chain joins TRBV29-1 to TRBJ2-7; 11 nucleotides match TRBD1. Germline CDR1 reads SQVTM; CDR2 reads ANQGSEA. V was pared by 6 bases and J by 7 bases, with 8 bases of the junction left unmatched. The CDR3 sequence is 13 residues long. In nucleotides, the CDR3 is TGCAGCGTCCCCGGGACAGGGGGAGTAGAGCAGTACTTC. It encodes CSVPGTGGVEQYF.

V usage is TRBV10-1 and J usage is TRBJ2-1; 9 bases are a match to TRBD2. Germline V gene data show CDR1 as WNHNN and CDR2 as SYGVQD (reference sequence). The CDR3 covers 15 residues. The V and J ends lost 5 bases and 6 bases, in that order; junction bases with no gene match: 8. In nucleotides, the CDR3 is TGCGCCAGCAGTTTAGCGGGAGAAGGTCTCAATGAGCAGTTCTTC. Translating gives CASSLAGEGLNEQFF.

J is TRBJ2-7 and V is TRBV30, with 10 bases fitting TRBD2. The V gene's germline CDR1 is GTSNPN and CDR2 SVGIG (reference sequence). V was pared by 2 bases and J by 6 bases, with 10 bases of the junction left unmatched. CDR3 length: 15 residues. CDR3 loop: CAWSRLAGGGSEQYF. The DNA for the CDR3 is TGTGCCTGGAGTCGTTTAGCGGGGGGAGGGTCCGAGCAGTACTTC.

There are a few counts of this clone. The chain is built from TRBV6-1 and TRBJ2-3, with D tentatively TRBD2 (5 bases). CDR3 length: 16 residues. The V end was cut by 2 bases, the J end by 6 bases, with 18 bases between. CDR1 and CDR2 from the germline V gene are MNHNS and SASEGT. CDR3 in amino acids: CASSERGLSGLDTQYF. In DNA, the CDR3 is TGTGCCAGCAGTGAACGAGGGCTTTCCGGATTGGATACGCAGTATTTT.